A selection of T cell receptor beta chains follows, all from one sample in a study of neurological immune-mediated disorders. From the 5' RACE reads, TCRdb called clonotypes with MiXCR, one entry per CDR3 protein. The sample consists of 50,000 to 55,000 distinct CDR3 sequences, approximately 10% of them appearing once. The sample was PBMCs. These receptors were collected from a man in his 70s with HTLV-1-associated myelopathy (HAM/TSP). Each CDR3 is given with its conserved first and last residue. A D gene is named only where the DNA matches it firmly. Rows give clone size only sometimes, using once, few, many, or a class for an expanded clone.

d_call	v_call	j_call	clone_size	cdr3_nt	cdr3_aa
TRBD1	TRBV19	TRBJ2-2	many	TGTGCCAGTAGTATAGCCAGGACAGGGGTCGGCACCGGGGAGCTGTTTTTT	CASSIARTGVGTGELFF
NA	TRBV5-6	TRBJ1-2	many	TGTGCCAGCCGACGATCCCTCATGGGCGGCTACACCTTC	CASRRSLMGGYTF
NA	TRBV20-1	TRBJ1-4	medium-sized	TGCAGTGCCCCCATGCAGAGAGGCAATGAAAAACTGTTTTTT	CSAPMQRGNEKLFF
TRBD1	TRBV12-3/TRBV12-4	TRBJ2-3	many	TGTGCCAGCAGTTCCCCGGGACAGGGGATGAGGAATACGCAGTATTTT	CASSSPGQGMRNTQYF
TRBD2	TRBV3-1	TRBJ2-1	NA	TGTGCCAACAGCCGGACCGGGTCTAGCGGATCCGGAGAGCAGTTCTTC	CANSRTGSSGSGEQFF
TRBD2	TRBV20-1	TRBJ2-3	many	TGCAGTGCTAGCCCGACTAGCGGGAGGGCAGATACGCAGTATTTT	CSASPTSGRADTQYF
NA	TRBV7-9	TRBJ2-3	many	TGTGCCAGCAGCCCCTCGCATTTCACAGATACGCAGTATTTT	CASSPSHFTDTQYF
NA	TRBV6-6	TRBJ1-3	many	TGTGCCAGCATCCCGGGACACTCCTCTGGAAACACCATATATTTT	CASIPGHSSGNTIYF
NA	TRBV5-8	TRBJ2-1	once	TGTGCCAGCAGCTCGGAGGTGTCGAATGAGCAGTTCTTC	CASSSEVSNEQFF
NA	TRBV12-3/TRBV12-4	TRBJ1-2	many	TGTGCCAGCAGTTCGTCCCCCGGGGGAGGTAACTATGGCTACACCTTC	CASSSSPGGGNYGYTF